Below are 8 T cell receptor beta chains sequenced from a single sample in a study of PD-1 blockade in classical Hodgkin lymphoma. Each and every patient relapsed after autologous stem cell transplantation, and patients got differing brentuximab vedotin exposure. Using immunoSEQ multiplex PCR, the repertoire was profiled, and TCRdb retains in-frame clones only, with some absent. The data contain around 50,000 clones, under 95% of them singletons. The source was peripheral blood mononuclear cells (PBMCs), collected before the second cycle of nivolumab. These TCRs come from a human donor with classical Hodgkin lymphoma.

V is TRBV4-1 and J is TRBJ2-1, with 14 nucleotides matching TRBD2. The germline V gene encodes CDR1 MGHRA and CDR2 YSYEKL. V shed 3 bases and J 0 bases; nucleotides not matched to a gene: 13. This CDR3 has 21 amino acids. The CDR3 is CASSHSGTSGSKGSSYNEQFF. CDR3 bases: TGCGCCAGCAGCCATTCCGGGACTAGCGGGAGTAAAGGGAGCTCCTACAATGAGCAGTTCTTC.

This clone was observed once. This sequence joins TRBV5-4 and TRBJ2-2, with D perhaps being TRBD1 or TRBD2 (5 bases each). CDR3 length equals 15 residues. The V end was cut by 1 base, the J end by 4 bases, with 11 bases between. Per germline, CDR1 SGHNT and CDR2 YYREEE (reference sequence). CDR3 bases: TGTGCCAGCAGCTTGTGGGGGTACAGCACCGGGGAGCTGTTTTTT. Residues: CASSLWGYSTGELFF.

The rearrangement joins TRBV7-8 to TRBJ2-7, with D uncertain. The germline CDR1 and CDR2 sequences are SGHVS and FQNEAQ. V lost 4 bases to trimming and J lost 6 bases, with 25 bases between them. This CDR3 has 17 residues. CDR3 sequence (DNA): TGTGCCAGCAGCTCCGACCCCCCGGGTCTCAATTCCGGCGAGCAGTACTTC. Amino acids: CASSSDPPGLNSGEQYF. Looking up the rest from reference TRBV7-8 and TRBJ2-7 gives the full variable domain: GAGVSQSPRYKVAKRGQDVALRCDPISGHVSLFWYQQALGQGPEFLTYFQNEAQLDKSGLPSDRFFAERPEGSVSTLKIQRTQQEDSAVYLCASSSDPPGLNSGEQYFGPGTRLTVT.

This clone was recorded once. This chain joins TRBV6-5 and TRBJ1-6; no reliable D call. The CDR3 contains 13 residues. Deletions cut 5 bases from V and 7 bases from J, with 9 bases between. CDR1 and CDR2 from the germline V gene are MNHEY and SVGAGI. CDR3 DNA sequence: TGTGCCAGCAGTAACCTTCCCAATTCACCCCTCCACTTT. This sequence encodes CASSNLPNSPLHF.

CDR3 sequence (DNA): TGTGCCAGCAGTGTCACTAGCGACGGGGTCGGGGAGCTGTTTTTT. This translates into CASSVTSDGVGELFF. This chain uses TRBV28 with TRBJ2-2; 7 bases are shared with TRBD2. The CDR3 is 15 residues long. Germline loops: CDR1 MDHEN, CDR2 SYDVKM. V gave up 5 bases and J gave up 7 bases; unmatched junction bases: 10.

The V and J genes are TRBV30 and TRBJ1-5; D unclear. The CDR3 totals 15 residues. V was pared by 2 bases and J by 0 bases, with 11 bases between. Germline V gene sequence: CDR1 GTSNPN, CDR2 SVGIG (reference sequence). CDR3 residues: CAWSTGINSNQPQHF. The CDR3 nucleotides are TGTGCCTGGAGTACCGGCATCAATAGCAATCAGCCCCAGCATTTT.

The chain links TRBV5-1 to TRBJ1-6; 8 bases line up with TRBD1. CDR1 SGHRS and CDR2 YFSETQ come from the germline V gene. The CDR3 spans 17 residues. Trimming removed 4 bases from V and 7 bases from J; junction bases left unmatched: 13. The CDR3 DNA reads as TGCGCCAGCAGCACCAGTCCCGGGACAGGATTGAATTCACCCCTCCACTTT. It translates to CASSTSPGTGLNSPLHF. The full variable domain, rest sourced from reference TRBV5-1 and TRBJ1-6, is KAGVTQTPRYLIKTRGQQVTLSCSPISGHRSVSWYQQTPGQGLQFLFEYFSETQRNKGNFPGRFSGRQFSNSRSEMNVSTLELGDSALYLCASSTSPGTGLNSPLHFGNGTRLTVT.

This rearrangement joins TRBV2 to TRBJ2-7, with D hard to call. With 6 bases removed from V and 2 bases from J, the gap between germline ends came to 11 bases. The CDR3 runs 13 residues. Germline-derived CDR1 and CDR2 are SNHLY and FYNNEI. For the CDR3, the DNA is TGTGCCAGCAGGAGTGGTCCCACCTACGAGCAGTACTTC. Amino acid sequence: CASRSGPTYEQYF.